This TCR beta chain was captured by sequencing in a study of blood T cell repertoires in COVID-19. The authors' processing: Reference gene primer amplification in the assay estimated nucleated cell counts. Assay: immunoSEQ multiplex PCR; the TCRdb copy retains only in-frame clones and omits some. From that table come the V and J calls and clone size; the DNA was used to work out D and trimming. The sample shows 200,000 or so clones, about four fifths of them seen only once. With 4 bases clipped from V and 8 bases from J, the junction kept 8 bases outside the gene matches. Looked up from germline, CDR1 is SGHRS and CDR2 is YFSETQ. The length of the CDR3 is 14 residues.

The TCR originated in a middle-aged man who had recovered from COVID-19. This sequence joins TRBV5-1 and TRBJ1-4; 7 nucleotides match TRBD1. Sequenced material: PBMCs or T cells enriched from blood (not recorded which). The CDR3 region is CASSTRTGEEKLFF. The DNA of the CDR3 is TGCGCCAGCAGCACGCGGACAGGCGAAGAAAAACTGTTTTTT.